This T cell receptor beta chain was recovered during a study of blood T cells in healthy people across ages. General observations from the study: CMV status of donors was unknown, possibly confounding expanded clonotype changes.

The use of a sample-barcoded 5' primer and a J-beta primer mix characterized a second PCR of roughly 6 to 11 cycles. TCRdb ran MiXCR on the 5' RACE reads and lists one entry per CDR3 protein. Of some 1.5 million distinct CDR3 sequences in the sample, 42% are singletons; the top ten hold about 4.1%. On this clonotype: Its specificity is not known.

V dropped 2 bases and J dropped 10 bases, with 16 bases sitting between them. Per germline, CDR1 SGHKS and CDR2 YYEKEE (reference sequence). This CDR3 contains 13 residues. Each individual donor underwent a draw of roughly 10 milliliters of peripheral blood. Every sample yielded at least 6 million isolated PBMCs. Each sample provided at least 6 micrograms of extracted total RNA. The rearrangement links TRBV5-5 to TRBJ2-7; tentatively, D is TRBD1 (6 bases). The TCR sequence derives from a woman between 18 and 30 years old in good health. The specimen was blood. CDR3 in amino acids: CASSFRDTEDQYF. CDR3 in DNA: TGTGCCAGCAGCTTCCGGGACACCGAGGACCAGTACTTC.